A single T cell receptor (beta chain) is shown here with its context. Its antigen target is currently unknown. Per-base quality was not reported, and no clone a single base away is much larger than it. This sample is part of a study of shared clonotypes between healthy human individuals (dated by TCRdb to 2020 to 2021). For the study in its entirety: The cohort included a few men and a couple of women between 18 and 49 years of age. For each donor, CD4 naive and CD4 memory were each given three plates, CD8 naive was given two plates, and CD8 memory was given one plate. Blood TCR repertoires of a handful of healthy adults were deeply sequenced to estimate repertoire size and the extent of clonotype sharing between individuals. Libraries were prepared and TCR repertoires were sequenced by different laboratories using diverse techniques, in order to increase sequencing depth and limit assay-specific biases. Leukapheresis yielded between about 0.9 and 9 billion PBMCs per donor. Overall study results and their limits: Based on pairwise subsampling, the degree of clonotype sharing among donors was expected to be affected by sequencing depth. Rarefaction of sorted-subset datasets indicated incomplete sequencing despite the large sequencing depth. Larger estimated clonotype richness was generally found for naive subsets than for memory subsets. Compared with non-shared clonotypes, clonotypes shared by all four sorted-subset donors had higher generation probabilities. Only blood was sampled, and tissue TCR repertoires likely differ from those in blood. When a handful of donors were compared, the shared fraction of clonotypes was around 5% for naive CD4, more than 3% for naive CD8, roughly 2.5% for memory CD4, and around 0.4% for memory CD8. The small number of donors limited the genetic and exposure-history diversity represented.

The donors were healthy, HIV-negative adults with no recently reported acute infections or vaccinations. Only Caucasian adults living in Nashville, Tennessee, USA were represented among the donors. CD4+ T cells were enriched through magnetic negative selection, after which naive cells were positively selected on CD45RA and the remaining negative fraction served as the memory subset. Blood was obtained by leukapheresis, after which PBMCs were separated by Ficoll-Histopaque density gradient centrifugation and cryopreserved in liquid nitrogen vapor phase. Purity and quantity of every magnetically sorted T cell population were checked by analytical flow cytometry. Genomic DNA was isolated from every sorted fraction and measured by UV absorbance on a Nanodrop 2000c. Using the deep immunoSEQ assay, TCR CDR3 regions were amplified from genomic DNA by multiplex PCR. For each cell subset, the extracted genomic DNA was distributed evenly across all wells of several immunoSEQ 96-well plates, and each plate served as one replicate. For sorted subsets, roughly 0.2 ug genomic DNA, equal to some 28,000 T cell genomes, was loaded into each replicate PCR. Purified libraries were measured with a Qubit 3.0 fluorometer, size-checked on a Bioanalyzer 2100, and measured again with the KAPA Library Quantification kit. Every immunoSEQ 96-well plate was sequenced on a dedicated single-read 150-cycle Illumina NextSeq 550 flow cell. For the original study's pipeline: Because the immunoSEQ output included only junctional sequences and no quality scores, the filtering could not be the same as the filtering used for full-length reads. To assign V/J genes and CDR3, sequences were annotated using PyIR, a Python wrapper for IgBLAST v1.9, with IMGT germline references. Reads with weak V/J assignments (E-value above 1e-6), missing CDR3, stop codons, out-of-frame junctions, or ambiguous translated residues were removed. V3J clonotypes were defined as sequences sharing the same inferred V gene, J gene, and CDR3 amino acid sequence. Percentage overlap between repertoires was computed as shared unique clonotypes divided by the size of the smaller repertoire. Repertoire richness was assessed with RTK rarefaction, the Chao1 estimator, and Recon v2.1 estimates of unobserved clonotypes. OLGA was used to compute generation probabilities for all TCRbeta clonotypes that the gDNA method yielded from a few donors. TCRdb took this table from immuneACCESS and kept in-frame rearrangements with V and J called. Such tables lack part of the clones; where checked against another copy, unresolved V genes explain under half of the gap, and the rest is unexplained. V and J calls and clone size come straight from that table; D and trimming were deduced from the DNA. Within this sample are fewer than 1.6 million clones, with about 98.5% of them counted one time only. Around 0.38% of the sample rests with the top ten.

The CDR3, from cysteine to phenylalanine, totals 13 residues. Only the CDR3 part of the read is kept: 39 bases, read in frame from the first base. V loses 2 bases of germline sequence and J loses 5 bases, and the interval between the two ends is 7 bases. The germline V gene encodes CDR1 SGHNT and CDR2 YYREEE (reference sequence). Recombination joined TRBV5-4 with TRBJ2-2; TRBD1 might be the D gene, on 5 matching bases. This TCR was sampled from a man under 40 in good health. The specimen sequenced was naive CD4+ T cells sorted from blood. The cell subset or site label of this sample denotes: CD45RA+ positively selected. CDR3 reads: CASSLKGTGELFF. The DNA sequence is TGTGCCAGCAGCTTAAAGGGGACCGGGGAGCTGTTTTTT. The variable domain in full, with residues beyond the CDR3 obtained from the reference TRBV5-4 and TRBJ2-2 genes, is ETGVTQSPTHLIKTRGQQVTLRCSSQSGHNTVSWYQQALGQGPQFIFQYYREEENGRGNFPPRFSGLQFPNYSSELNVNALELDDSALYLCASSLKGTGELFFGEGSRLTVL.